These 22 T cell receptor beta chains were sequenced from one sample in a study of blood T cell repertoires in COVID-19. Assay used: immunoSEQ multiplex PCR; TCRdb lists only in-frame clones, some missing. The table records over 200,000 clones, approximately 80% of them present only once. The sequenced sample was PBMCs or T cells enriched from blood (not recorded which). Receptor source: a man aged 55 to 70 who had recovered from COVID-19.

CDR3 coding DNA: TGTGCCACCAGCAGAGATCCGGGGAACTCTGGAAACACCATATATTTT. This gives the protein CATSRDPGNSGNTIYF. The rearrangement links TRBV15 to TRBJ1-3, with no clear D. This CDR3 has 16 amino acids. The germline V and J ends were trimmed by 0 bases and 0 bases, with 9 bases remaining between them. Germline assignment: CDR1 LNHNV and CDR2 YYDKDF (reference sequence).

This clone showed up just a few times. This chain links TRBV7-2 with TRBJ2-7; TRBD1 aligns across 10 bases. Germline V gives CDR1 SGHTA, CDR2 FQGNSA. The CDR3 length is 16 residues. The V segment lost 0 bases and the J segment 7 bases; nucleotides outside the gene matches: 9. DNA for the CDR3: TGTGCCAGCAGCTTAGCACCGGGACAGGGGTTGAGGGAGCAGTACTTC. This codes for CASSLAPGQGLREQYF.

V and J are TRBV3-1 (or the pseudogene TRBV3-2) and TRBJ2-4, with a weak D call TRBD1 (5 bases). Per germline, CDR1 LGHDT and CDR2 YNNKEL (reference sequence). Between the trimmed V and J ends, which lost 2 bases and 6 bases, there was a span of 8 bases. The CDR3 spans 13 residues. CDR3 coding DNA: TGTGCCAGCAGCCAACAGGGTAGAAACATTCAGTACTTC. Translated: CASSQQGRNIQYF.

This rearrangement joins TRBV18 to TRBJ1-2; D is undetermined. V gave up 1 base and J gave up 8 bases, with 11 bases separating them. CDR1 and CDR2 from the germline V gene are KGHSH and LQKENI. The CDR3 runs to 13 residues. CDR3 sequence: CASSPLPEGGYTF. For the CDR3, the DNA is TGTGCCAGCTCACCACTACCGGAGGGAGGCTACACCTTC.

This clone was counted a few times. As DNA, the CDR3 is TGTGCCAGCTCAGATTCCCGGGGGAACACTGAAGCTTTCTTT. It specifies CASSDSRGNTEAFF. This chain connects TRBV18 to TRBJ1-1, with unresolved D. The germline CDR1 and CDR2 sequences are KGHSH and LQKENI. The ends were cut back, 5 bases at V and 1 base at J, with 11 bases in the middle. The CDR3 contains 14 residues. Full variable domain (outside the CDR3, taken from reference TRBV18 and TRBJ1-1): NAGVMQNPRHLVRRRGQEARLRCSPMKGHSHVYWYRQLPEEGLKFMVYLQKENIIDESGMPKERFSAEFPKEGPSILRIQQVVRGDSAAYFCASSDSRGNTEAFFGQGTRLTVV.

CDR3 sequence reads: CASSPEDREAFF. Here the CDR3 DNA reads TGTGCCAGCAGCCCAGAAGACAGGGAAGCTTTCTTT. The rearrangement links TRBV7-9 to TRBJ1-1, with D possibly being TRBD1 (6 bases). Looked up from germline, CDR1 is SEHNR and CDR2 is FQNEAQ (reference sequence). V shed 5 bases and J shed 8 bases, with 12 bases lying between them. CDR3 length: 12 amino acids.

The gene calls are TRBV9 and TRBJ2-5, with 9 bases lining up with TRBD1. The CDR3 loop spans 15 amino acids. The V segment lost 4 bases and the J segment 4 bases; nucleotides outside the gene matches: 8. Per the germline V gene, CDR1 is SGDLS and CDR2 is YYNGEE. The CDR3 spells CASSSGTGFAETQYF. The DNA of the CDR3 is TGTGCCAGCAGCTCCGGGACAGGGTTTGCAGAGACCCAGTACTTC.

The V gene is TRBV15, the J gene TRBJ1-5, with 10 bases that match TRBD1. The CDR3 has 16 residues. The junction had 8 bases not matched to a gene; V was cut back by 5 bases and J by 4 bases. Germline V gene lookup returns CDR1 LNHNV and CDR2 YYDKDF (reference sequence). The CDR3 DNA reads as TGTGCCACCAGCCGCCGGACAGGGGGGATTAATCAGCCCCAGCATTTT. Its translation: CATSRRTGGINQPQHF.

V usage is TRBV6-2 or TRBV6-3 and J usage is TRBJ1-2; 8 bases line up with TRBD1. The V and J ends lost 5 bases and 4 bases, in that order; junction bases with no gene match: 12. The germline CDR1 and CDR2 sequences are MNHEY and SVGEGT. CDR3 length: 16 residues. The CDR3 region has the DNA TGTGCCAGCAGTACCGATTTGGGACAGGTTATCTATGGCTACACCTTC. It translates to CASSTDLGQVIYGYTF.

The chain carries TRBV3-1 (or the pseudogene TRBV3-2) and TRBJ2-7; TRBD1 matches 9 bases. Germline assignment: CDR1 LGHDT and CDR2 YNNKEL (reference sequence). V lost 3 bases and J lost 3; bases outside the gene matches: 6. This CDR3 is 15 amino acids long. CDR3 in DNA: TGTGCCAGCAGCCAGAGGACAGGGGCTGTCTACGAGCAGTACTTC. This translates into CASSQRTGAVYEQYF.

The chain combines TRBV19 with TRBJ1-1; D uncertain. The ends were cut back, 7 bases at V and 2 bases at J, with 11 bases in the middle. The CDR3 covers 13 residues. Germline V gene data show CDR1 as LNHDA and CDR2 as SQIVND (reference sequence). The CDR3 region has the DNA TGTGCCAGTATGCTGGCGGGAAACACTGAAGCTTTCTTT. Amino acids: CASMLAGNTEAFF.

J is TRBJ2-7 and V is TRBV7-2, with 9 bases lining up with TRBD1. The CDR3 sequence is 15 residues long. Losses at the gene ends were 1 base for V and 6 bases for J; bases not matched to a gene: 7. CDR1 is SGHTA, CDR2 FQGNSA, per germline. CDR3 protein: CASSLDGQGNSEQYF. Written as DNA, the CDR3 is TGTGCCAGCAGCTTAGACGGACAGGGGAATTCCGAGCAGTACTTC.

This chain connects TRBV4-2 to TRBJ2-7; TRBD2 matches 11 bases. In germline, CDR1 is LGHNA, CDR2 YNFKEQ. The CDR3 runs 16 residues. The V gene end was trimmed by 1 base and the J gene end by 0 bases; junction bases not matched to a gene: 2. The CDR3 spells CASSQVGLAVSYEQYF. In DNA, the CDR3 is TGTGCCAGCAGCCAAGTGGGACTAGCGGTCTCCTACGAGCAGTACTTC.

The chain combines TRBV11-2 with TRBJ2-1; tentatively, D is TRBD2 (7 bases). V lost 5 bases and J lost 7, with 21 bases in between. Per germline, CDR1 SGHAT and CDR2 FQNNGV. CDR3 length: 16 amino acids. Written as DNA, the CDR3 is TGTGCCAGCAGCCCCGGAGGGGGGGGTTTGGGAAATGAGCAGTTCTTC. Encoded protein: CASSPGGGGLGNEQFF.

The CDR3 loop is CASSWDRFGEKLFF. CDR3 in DNA: TGCGCCAGCTCCTGGGACAGGTTTGGGGAAAAACTGTTTTTT. The chain recombines TRBV4-3 with TRBJ1-4; 8 bases line up with TRBD1. There are 14 residues in the CDR3. The junction had 10 bases not matched to a gene; V was cut back by 8 bases and J by 8 bases. Looked up from germline, CDR1 is LGHNA and CDR2 is YSLEER.

This chain uses TRBV20-1 with TRBJ2-1; weak D call: TRBD1 (6 bases). V was shortened by 3 bases and J by 7 bases, with 10 bases between the two germline ends. Looked up from germline, CDR1 is DFQATT and CDR2 is SNEGSKA (reference sequence). This CDR3 comprises 12 residues. CDR3 residues: CSASRTANEQFF. CDR3 nucleotides: TGCAGTGCTAGTAGGACAGCAAATGAGCAGTTCTTC.

V usage is TRBV25-1 and J usage is TRBJ2-7, with D possibly being TRBD1 (5 bases). The V end was cut by 4 bases, the J end by 3 bases, with 10 bases between. Germline CDR1 and CDR2: MGHDK and SYGVNS. The CDR3 runs 13 residues. The CDR3, as DNA: TGTGCCAGCAGTGTAGGCAGGGTCTACGAGCAGTACTTC. This codes for CASSVGRVYEQYF.

The chain employs TRBV18 and TRBJ2-2, with D possibly TRBD1 on 6 matching bases. The V end lost 6 bases, the J end lost 2 bases, and 13 bases lay between the germline ends. The CDR3 is made up of 15 amino acids. Per germline, CDR1 KGHSH and CDR2 LQKENI. The CDR3 loop is CASSWTEINTGELFF. The CDR3 DNA reads as TGTGCCAGCTCCTGGACAGAGATAAACACCGGGGAGCTGTTTTTT.

V and J are TRBV18 and TRBJ2-1; 9 bases match TRBD2. Trimming at V came to 3 bases and at J to 0 bases, leaving 3 bases not matched to a gene. The CDR3 covers 16 residues. CDR1 KGHSH and CDR2 LQKENI come from the germline V gene. The CDR3 DNA sequence: TGTGCCAGCTCACCTAGCGGGGGCCTCTCCTACAATGAGCAGTTCTTC. Translating gives CASSPSGGLSYNEQFF.

This clone was seen a single time. The chain couples TRBV18 to TRBJ1-2, with 8 bases that match TRBD1. The CDR3 consists of 15 residues. Germline V gives CDR1 KGHSH, CDR2 LQKENI. The V segment lost 2 bases and the J segment 8 bases; nucleotides outside the gene matches: 10. CDR3 bases: TGTGCCAGCTCACCAACATCCACCGGACAGGGAGGCTACACCTTC. Amino acids: CASSPTSTGQGGYTF.

This chain connects TRBV5-1 to TRBJ2-7, with D tentatively TRBD1 (5 bases). Germline lookup yields CDR1 SGHRS and CDR2 YFSETQ. V was shortened by 0 bases and J by 1 base, with 8 bases between the two germline ends. This CDR3 contains 14 residues. The CDR3 DNA reads as TGCGCCAGCAGCTTGGGTGGGGCTTCCTACGAGCAGTACTTC. Translating it yields CASSLGGASYEQYF.

The rearrangement joins TRBV24-1 to TRBJ2-3; the D is unclear. Germline V CDR1 and CDR2: KGHDR, SFDVKD. The CDR3 runs to 13 residues. V lost 9 bases to trimming and J lost 4 bases, with 13 bases between them. This CDR3 is CATAALGADTQYF. CDR3 DNA sequence: TGTGCCACCGCGGCCTTAGGCGCAGATACGCAGTATTTT.